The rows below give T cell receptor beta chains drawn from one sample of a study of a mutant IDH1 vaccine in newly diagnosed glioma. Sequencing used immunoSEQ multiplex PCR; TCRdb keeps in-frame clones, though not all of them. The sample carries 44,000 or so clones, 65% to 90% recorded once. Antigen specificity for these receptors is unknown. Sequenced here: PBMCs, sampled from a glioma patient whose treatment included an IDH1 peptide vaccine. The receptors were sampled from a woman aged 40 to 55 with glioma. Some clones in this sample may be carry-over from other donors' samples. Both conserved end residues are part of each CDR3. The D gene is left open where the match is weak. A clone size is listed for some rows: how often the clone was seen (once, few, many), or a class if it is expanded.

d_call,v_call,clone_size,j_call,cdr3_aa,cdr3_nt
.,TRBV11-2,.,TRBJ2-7,CASSSARRSSYEQYF,TGTGCCAGCAGCTCAGCTAGAAGGAGCTCCTACGAGCAGTACTTC
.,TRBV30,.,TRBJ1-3,CAWGRDSGNTIYF,TGTGCCTGGGGACGGGACTCTGGAAACACCATATATTTT
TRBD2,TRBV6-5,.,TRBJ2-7,CASRASGSLEQYF,TGTGCCAGCAGGGCTAGCGGGAGTCTCGAGCAGTACTTC
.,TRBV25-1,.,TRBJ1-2,CASRLSGVNYGYTF,TGTGCCAGCCGACTCTCAGGGGTTAACTATGGCTACACCTTC
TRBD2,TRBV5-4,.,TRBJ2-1,CASSDVGGGLVEQFF,TGTGCCAGCAGTGATGTCGGGGGGGGCCTCGTTGAGCAGTTCTTC
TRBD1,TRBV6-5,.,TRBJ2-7,CASSWGQFGDSYEQYF,TGTGCCAGCAGTTGGGGACAGTTTGGGGACTCCTACGAGCAGTACTTC
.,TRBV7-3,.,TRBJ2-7,CASSLTSGLPGTYEQYF,TGTGCCAGCAGCTTAACTTCGGGACTCCCCGGGACCTACGAGCAGTACTTC
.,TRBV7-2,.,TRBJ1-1,CASTGKTEAFF,TGTGCCTCCACGGGGAAAACTGAAGCTTTCTTT
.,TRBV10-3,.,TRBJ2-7,CAITPGSPYEQYF,TGTGCCATCACCCCAGGGAGCCCCTACGAGCAGTACTTC
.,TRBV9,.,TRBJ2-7,CASSVASGHPSYEQYF,TGTGCCAGCAGCGTAGCGTCGGGACACCCTTCCTACGAGCAGTACTTC
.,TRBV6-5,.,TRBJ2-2,CASSLLGQPTGELFF,TGTGCCAGCAGTCTACTCGGACAGCCGACCGGGGAGCTGTTTTTT
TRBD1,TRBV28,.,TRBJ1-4,CASSLPGQGGEKLFF,TGTGCCAGCAGTTTGCCGGGACAGGGAGGCGAAAAACTGTTTTTT
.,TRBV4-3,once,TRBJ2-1,CASSQPLSGNLNEQFF,TGCGCCAGCAGCCAACCCCTCTCGGGGAACCTTAATGAGCAGTTCTTC
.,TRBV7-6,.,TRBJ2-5,CASSLPQETQYF,TGTGCCAGCAGCTTACCCCAAGAGACCCAGTACTTC
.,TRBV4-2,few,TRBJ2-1,CASSQGRSGHYNEQFF,TGTGCCAGCAGCCAAGGAAGGTCGGGACACTACAATGAGCAGTTCTTC
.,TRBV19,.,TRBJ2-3,CASKGVGGTDTQYF,TGTGCCAGTAAAGGCGTCGGAGGCACAGATACGCAGTATTTT
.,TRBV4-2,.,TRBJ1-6,CASSPLNSPLHF,TGTGCCAGCAGCCCCTTAAATTCACCCCTCCACTTT
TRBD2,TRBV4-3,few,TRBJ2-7,CASSLVAGAGYEQYF,TGCGCCAGCAGCCTTGTAGCGGGAGCTGGGTACGAGCAGTACTTC
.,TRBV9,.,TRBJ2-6,CASSVERSSGANVLTF,TGTGCCAGCAGCGTTGAGAGGTCCTCTGGGGCCAACGTCCTGACTTTC
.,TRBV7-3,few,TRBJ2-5,CASSRGAKETQYF,TGTGCCAGCAGCCGCGGGGCGAAAGAGACCCAGTACTTC
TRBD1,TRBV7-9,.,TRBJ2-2,CASSRQGARRNTGELFF,TGTGCCAGCAGCCGACAGGGGGCCCGCAGGAACACCGGGGAGCTGTTTTTT
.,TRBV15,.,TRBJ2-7,CATSREGEQYF,TGTGCCACCAGCAGGGAGGGGGAGCAGTACTTC
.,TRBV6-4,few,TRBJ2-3,CASSDHDAATDTQYF,TGTGCCAGCAGTGATCACGATGCCGCTACAGATACGCAGTATTTT
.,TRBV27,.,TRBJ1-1,CASSSGHVNTEAFF,TGTGCCAGCAGTTCGGGACACGTGAACACTGAAGCTTTCTTT